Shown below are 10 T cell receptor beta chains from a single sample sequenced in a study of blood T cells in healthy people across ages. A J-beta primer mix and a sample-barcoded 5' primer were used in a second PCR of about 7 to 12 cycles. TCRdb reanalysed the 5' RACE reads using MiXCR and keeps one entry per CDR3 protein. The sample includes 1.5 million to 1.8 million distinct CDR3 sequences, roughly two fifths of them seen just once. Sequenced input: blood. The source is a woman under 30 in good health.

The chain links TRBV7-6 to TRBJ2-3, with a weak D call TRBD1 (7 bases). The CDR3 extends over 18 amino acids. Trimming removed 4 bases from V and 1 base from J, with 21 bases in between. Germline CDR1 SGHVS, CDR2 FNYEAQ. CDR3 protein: CASSYLSARGAGTDTQYF. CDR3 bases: TGTGCCAGCAGCTACCTTTCGGCCAGGGGGGCCGGCACAGATACGCAGTATTTT.

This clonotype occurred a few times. The CDR3, as DNA: TGTGCCAGCAAACGGGCTACGAACACTGAAGCTTTCTTT. It is translated as CASKRATNTEAFF. The rearrangement uses TRBV12-3 or TRBV12-4 and TRBJ1-1; D is undetermined. The CDR3 is 13 residues long. V was shortened by 7 bases and J by 1 base, with 10 bases between the two germline ends.

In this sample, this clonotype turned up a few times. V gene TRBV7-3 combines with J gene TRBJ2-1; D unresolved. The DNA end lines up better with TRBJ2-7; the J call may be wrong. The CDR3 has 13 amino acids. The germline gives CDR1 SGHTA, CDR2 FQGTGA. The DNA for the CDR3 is TGTGCCAGCAGCTTAACGGTCTACAATGAGCAGTACTTC. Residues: CASSLTVYNEQYF.

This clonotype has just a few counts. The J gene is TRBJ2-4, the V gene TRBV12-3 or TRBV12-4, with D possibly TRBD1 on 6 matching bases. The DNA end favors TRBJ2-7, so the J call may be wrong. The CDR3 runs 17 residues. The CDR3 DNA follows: TGTGCCAGCAGTTTGGGATCGGACAGCTTACGCGCCTACGAGCAGTACTTC. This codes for CASSLGSDSLRAYEQYF.

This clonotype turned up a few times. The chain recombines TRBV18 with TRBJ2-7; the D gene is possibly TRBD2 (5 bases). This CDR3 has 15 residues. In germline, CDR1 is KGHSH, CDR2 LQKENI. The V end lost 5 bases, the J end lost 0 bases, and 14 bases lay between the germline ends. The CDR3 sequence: CASSGAAGFSYEQYF. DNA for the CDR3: TGTGCCAGCTCAGGAGCGGCAGGATTCTCCTACGAGCAGTACTTC. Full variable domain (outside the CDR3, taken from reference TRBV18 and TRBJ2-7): NAGVMQNPRHLVRRRGQEARLRCSPMKGHSHVYWYRQLPEEGLKFMVYLQKENIIDESGMPKERFSAEFPKEGPSILRIQQVVRGDSAAYFCASSGAAGFSYEQYFGPGTRLTVT.

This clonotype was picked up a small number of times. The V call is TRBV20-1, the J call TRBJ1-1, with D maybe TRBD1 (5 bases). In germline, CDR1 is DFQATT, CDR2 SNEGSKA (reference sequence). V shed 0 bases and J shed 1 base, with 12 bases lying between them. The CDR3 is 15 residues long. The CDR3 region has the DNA TGCAGTGCTAGAGATATCGGGGGAAGGAACACTGAAGCTTTCTTT. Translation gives CSARDIGGRNTEAFF.

As DNA, the CDR3 is TGTGCCACCAGTGATTGGGACGGGGGCACAGATACGCAGTATTTT. Translation gives CATSDWDGGTDTQYF. The gene calls are TRBV24-1 and TRBJ2-3; D may be TRBD1 or TRBD2 (5 bases each). Germline V gives CDR1 KGHDR, CDR2 SFDVKD. The CDR3 runs to 15 residues. V was pared by 2 bases and J by 1 base, with 9 bases between.

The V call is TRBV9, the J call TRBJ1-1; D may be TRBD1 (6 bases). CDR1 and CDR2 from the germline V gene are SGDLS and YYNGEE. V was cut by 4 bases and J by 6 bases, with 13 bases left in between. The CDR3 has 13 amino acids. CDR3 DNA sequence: TGTGCCAGCAGCCGAATCGAGGGGGCTGAAGCTTTCTTT. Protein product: CASSRIEGAEAFF.

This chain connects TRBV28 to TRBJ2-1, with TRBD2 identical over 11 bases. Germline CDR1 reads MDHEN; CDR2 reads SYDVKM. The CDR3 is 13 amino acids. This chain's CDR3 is CAVTSGNYNEQFF. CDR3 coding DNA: TGTGCAGTGACTAGCGGGAACTACAATGAGCAGTTCTTC.

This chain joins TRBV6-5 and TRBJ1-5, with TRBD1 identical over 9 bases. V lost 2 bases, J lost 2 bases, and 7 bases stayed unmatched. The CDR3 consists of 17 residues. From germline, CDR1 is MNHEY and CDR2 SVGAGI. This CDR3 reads CASSYAWTGAGNQPQHF. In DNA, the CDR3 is TGTGCCAGCAGTTACGCTTGGACAGGGGCAGGCAATCAGCCCCAGCATTTT.